There are many counts of the clone carrying this TCR beta chain. Its specificity is not known. The study enrolled patients aged 18 to 65 with newly diagnosed hyperthyroidism of under 2 months' duration. Out of roughly 10 ml of fresh peripheral blood came the PBMCs. Amplified TCR beta CDR3 regions derived from RNA transcripts. An initial round of RT-PCR targeting the TCR CDR3 relied on the HTBI primer set. MiXCR, applied by TCRdb to the multiplex PCR reads, yields one record per CDR3 protein. The sample carries approximately 620,000 distinct CDR3 sequences, approximately 13% recorded once. Per germline, CDR1 MNHEY and CDR2 SMNVEV (reference sequence). This CDR3 has 11 amino acids. Trimming pared 5 bases from V and 7 bases from J, leaving 9 bases between. The data were taken from a study of T cells in Graves' hyperthyroidism and ophthalmopathy. Study-wide findings and caveats: The majority of expanded thyroid clonotypes above 0.001 also appeared in blood. Model-based prediction identified ophthalmopathy a median approximately 6 months prior to its onset.

The specimen sequenced was blood. The J gene is TRBJ2-7, the V gene TRBV27; tentatively, D is TRBD1 (6 bases). The TCR comes from a woman aged 25 to 39 with Graves' hyperthyroidism that later progressed to Graves' ophthalmopathy. The CDR3 loop is CASSPGTEQYF. In DNA, the CDR3 is TGTGCCAGCAGTCCCGGGACAGAGCAGTACTTC.